The clone carrying this TCR beta chain showed up just a few times. Germline V gene lookup returns CDR1 KGHSH and CDR2 LQKENI. This CDR3 region has 14 residues. Between the trimmed V and J ends, which lost 5 bases and 4 bases, there was a span of 14 bases. The entry originates in a study of blood T cell repertoires in COVID-19. Study summary: From T cells, B-cell-depleted T cells, or PBMCs came the material, which was cDNA or gDNA.

The method was immunoSEQ multiplex PCR; TCRdb's version includes in-frame clones alone and lacks a portion of them. Among about 87,000 clones listed, around 86% were seen once. The clonotype comes from a woman in her 70s with acute or convalescent COVID-19. The rearrangement links TRBV18 to TRBJ1-2; D is perhaps TRBD1 (6 bases). Specimen: peripheral blood. Written as DNA, the CDR3 is TGTGCCAGCTCATCAGAGACAGGAGGCTATGGCTACACCTTC. This codes for CASSSETGGYGYTF.